Presented here are 22 T cell receptor beta chains from one specimen sequenced in a study of cytomegalovirus exposure and HLA in healthy donors. In the PCR, 60 Vbeta and 13 Jbeta primers were used. The method was immunoSEQ multiplex PCR; TCRdb's version includes in-frame clones alone and lacks a portion of them. The sample records fewer than 250,000 clones, approximately 80% being singletons. The sequenced sample was PBMCs. These TCRs come from a man between 25 and 39 years old in good health and CMV-seronegative.

V and J are TRBV11-2 and TRBJ2-7; TRBD2 matches 9 bases. Germline loops: CDR1 SGHAT, CDR2 FQNNGV. V trimming: 5 bases; J trimming: 7 bases; junction bases outside the gene matches: 12. The CDR3 consists of 15 residues. CDR3 coding DNA: TGTGCCAGCAGCCCCCGTAGCGGGGGAACGAGAGAGCAGTACTTC. This gives the protein CASSPRSGGTREQYF.

For this clone: One end of the junction is discordant with germline, which a read error may explain. The rearrangement joins TRBV20-1 to TRBJ2-3, with D possibly being TRBD2 (7 bases). The CDR3 is 11 amino acids. CDR1 DFQATT and CDR2 SNEGSKA come from the germline V gene (reference sequence). CDR3 in amino acids: CSPLGGGPSLF. In DNA, the CDR3 is TGCAGTCCTCTAGGGGGGGGTCCATCACTGTTT.

The chain uses TRBV5-5 and TRBJ1-6; the match to TRBD1 covers 8 bases. V shed 0 bases, J shed 6 bases, and the junction held 5 bases outside the gene matches. Germline V gene data show CDR1 as SGHKS and CDR2 as YYEKEE (reference sequence). This CDR3 has 16 residues. CDR3 loop: CASSLAQGAGNSPLHF. The DNA for the CDR3 is TGTGCCAGCAGCTTGGCCCAGGGGGCAGGTAATTCACCCCTCCACTTT.

This chain connects TRBV7-8 to TRBJ2-1; possibly TRBD1 for D (5 bases). The length of the CDR3 is 16 residues. The V end was cut by 2 bases, the J end by 4 bases, with 15 bases between. CDR1 and CDR2 from the germline V gene are SGHVS and FQNEAQ. CDR3 region: CASSLLGIRQYNEQFF. The CDR3 coding sequence is TGTGCCAGCAGCTTATTGGGCATTAGACAGTACAATGAGCAGTTCTTC.

Comment on this clone: In the same sample, other DNA sequences code for this CDR3. The rearrangement joins TRBV7-9 to TRBJ2-5; TRBD2 matches at 8 bases. Germline V gives CDR1 SEHNR, CDR2 FQNEAQ (reference sequence). The CDR3 sequence is 15 residues long. V shed 1 base, J shed 2 bases, and the junction held 3 bases outside the gene matches. CDR3 residues: CASSLVRGGQETQYF. The CDR3 nucleotides read TGTGCCAGCAGCTTAGTTCGGGGGGGGCAAGAGACCCAGTACTTC.

This rearrangement joins TRBV4-3 to TRBJ1-4; D is uncertain. Between the trimmed V and J ends, which lost 5 bases and 8 bases, there was a span of 15 bases. From germline, CDR1 is LGHNA and CDR2 YSLEER. The CDR3 runs 14 residues. The CDR3 DNA reads TGCGCCAGCAGCTCGGTGCCAGGTGGGGAAAAACTGTTTTTT. Translated: CASSSVPGGEKLFF.

This clone was found once. One end of the junction varies from germline; a read error may be responsible. The chain joins TRBV11-2 to TRBJ2-6; tentatively, D is TRBD1 (6 bases). The germline gives CDR1 SGHAT, CDR2 FQNNGV. There are 15 residues in the CDR3. This CDR3 reads CASRRQDSGASVLTF. The CDR3 DNA follows: TGTGCCAGCAGACGACAGGACTCTGGGGCCAGCGTCCTGACTTTC.

The chain has TRBV19 and TRBJ1-5; unclear D gene. This CDR3 has 12 amino acids. Germline V gene data show CDR1 as LNHDA and CDR2 as SQIVND (reference sequence). V lost 4 bases, J lost 3 bases, and 4 bases lay in between. The CDR3 bases are TGTGCCAGTAGTAACTACAATCAGCCCCAGCATTTT. The encoded protein is CASSNYNQPQHF.

J is TRBJ1-1 and V is TRBV18; D not certain. V lost 3 bases and J lost 0, with 8 bases in between. The CDR3 length is 14 residues. Germline-derived CDR1 and CDR2 are KGHSH and LQKENI. CDR3 amino acids: CASSPTPLNTEAFF. The CDR3 nucleotides read TGTGCCAGCTCACCGACACCTTTGAACACTGAAGCTTTCTTT.

The chain joins TRBV29-1 to TRBJ2-1, with 9 bases identical to TRBD2. J lost 7 bases, V lost 4 bases, and 14 bases had no gene match. The CDR3 spans 16 residues. From germline, CDR1 is SQVTM and CDR2 ANQGSEA. The CDR3 region is CSVGASGTRGRNEQFF. The CDR3 DNA reads as TGCAGCGTTGGGGCTAGCGGGACTCGTGGGAGAAATGAGCAGTTCTTC.

This clone was detected only a few times. V gene TRBV25-1 combines with J gene TRBJ1-6; D possibly corresponds to TRBD1 (5 bases). With 3 bases removed from V and 9 bases from J, the gap between germline ends came to 12 bases. CDR3 length equals 14 residues. Germline V gene lookup returns CDR1 MGHDK and CDR2 SYGVNS. CDR3 sequence: CASSELREGSPLHF. The CDR3 DNA follows: TGTGCCAGCAGTGAGCTCAGGGAGGGTTCACCCCTCCACTTT.

V and J are TRBV5-6 and TRBJ1-6, with 7 bases identical to TRBD1. Germline CDR1 SGHDT, CDR2 YYEEEE. The CDR3 sequence is 14 residues long. J was trimmed by 6 bases and V by 6 bases; bases with no gene match: 6. The DNA of the CDR3 is TGTGCCAGCACGCAGACAGGGATTAATTCACCCCTCCACTTT. Translating it yields CASTQTGINSPLHF.

This sequence joins TRBV28 and TRBJ2-3; 7 nucleotides agree with TRBD2. In germline, CDR1 is MDHEN, CDR2 SYDVKM. The CDR3 sequence is 14 residues long. The V segment lost 7 bases and the J segment 6 bases; nucleotides outside the gene matches: 10. In DNA, the CDR3 is TGTGCCAGCACCCTGGGGGGGGAAGGGGATACGCAGTATTTT. Encoded protein: CASTLGGEGDTQYF.

The chain links TRBV5-1 to TRBJ2-2, with 9 bases fitting TRBD2. Germline CDR1 reads SGHRS; CDR2 reads YFSETQ. The CDR3 spans 15 residues. J gave up 4 bases and V 6 bases, and 7 bases lay outside the gene matches. As DNA, the CDR3 is TGCGCCAGCACAGTAGCGGGGGCCGTCACCGGGGAGCTGTTTTTT. Translating gives CASTVAGAVTGELFF.

This clone was detected once. The chain is built from TRBV18 and TRBJ1-1; D uncertain. Looked up from germline, CDR1 is KGHSH and CDR2 is LQKENI. Trimming pared 2 bases from V and 1 base from J, leaving 14 bases between. This CDR3 has 16 amino acids. DNA for the CDR3: TGTGCCAGCTCACCAGAAGGGATCGGAGGGAACACTGAAGCTTTCTTT. Its translation: CASSPEGIGGNTEAFF.

V gene TRBV19 combines with J gene TRBJ2-3; the D is unclear. CDR1 and CDR2 from the germline V gene are LNHDA and SQIVND (reference sequence). The CDR3 covers 11 residues. Trimming stripped 6 bases from V and 6 bases from J, with 7 bases between. CDR3 DNA: TGTGCCAGTAGCCTCGGGGATACGCAGTATTTT. Its protein product is CASSLGDTQYF. Combining the CDR3 with reference TRBV19 and TRBJ2-3 gives the whole variable domain DGGITQSPKYLFRKEGQNVTLSCEQNLNHDAMYWYRQDPGQGLRLIYYSQIVNDFQKGDIAEGYSVSREKKESFPLTVTSAQKNPTAFYLCASSLGDTQYFGPGTRLTVL.

The CDR3 loop reads CASSPQGTPNEKLFF. The CDR3 DNA reads as TGCGCCAGCAGCCCCCAAGGGACACCGAATGAAAAACTGTTTTTT. The gene calls are TRBV5-1 and TRBJ1-4; maybe TRBD1 (6 bases). This CDR3 comprises 15 residues. Trimming removed 4 bases from V and 5 bases from J, with 15 bases in between. The V gene's germline CDR1 is SGHRS and CDR2 YFSETQ.

The chain uses TRBV11-2 and TRBJ2-3; 8 bases map to TRBD2. The CDR3 loop spans 15 amino acids. The germline V gene has CDR1 SGHAT and CDR2 FQNNGV. The V segment lost 1 base and the J segment 5 bases; nucleotides outside the gene matches: 5. CDR3 region: CASSLVGGAGDTQYF. The CDR3 DNA is TGTGCCAGCAGCTTAGTCGGGGGGGCTGGAGATACGCAGTATTTT.

The V gene is TRBV7-3, the J gene TRBJ2-3, with D possibly matching TRBD2 (7 bases). V shed 2 bases and J shed 4 bases, with 10 bases lying between them. CDR1 and CDR2 from the germline V gene are SGHTA and FQGTGA. There are 14 residues in the CDR3. CDR3 sequence reads: CASSLGGAPDTQYF. In DNA form, the CDR3 reads TGTGCCAGCAGCTTAGGGGGGGCACCAGATACGCAGTATTTT. Full variable domain (remainder filled in from reference TRBV7-3 and TRBJ2-3): GAGVSQTPSNKVTEKGKYVELRCDPISGHTALYWYRQSLGQGPEFLIYFQGTGAADDSGLPNDRFFAVRPEGSVSTLKIQRTERGDSAVYLCASSLGGAPDTQYFGPGTRLTVL.

V is TRBV4-1 and J is TRBJ1-1, with 7 positions matching TRBD1. The V gene end was trimmed by 4 bases and the J gene end by 2 bases; junction bases not matched to a gene: 7. The CDR3 runs 15 residues. Germline loops: CDR1 MGHRA, CDR2 YSYEKL. The CDR3 region is CASSPYRGGNTEAFF. The CDR3 DNA is TGCGCCAGCAGCCCCTACAGGGGAGGCAACACTGAAGCTTTCTTT.

This rearrangement joins TRBV28 to TRBJ2-7; D is perhaps TRBD2 (7 bases). CDR3 size: 14 residues. Germline V gene lookup returns CDR1 MDHEN and CDR2 SYDVKM. V was shortened by 3 bases and J by 6 bases, with 15 bases between the two germline ends. The CDR3 sequence is CASSLIGGDGEQYF. DNA of the CDR3: TGTGCCAGCAGTTTGATAGGGGGGGACGGCGAGCAGTACTTC.

This clone was detected once. The chain combines TRBV9 with TRBJ1-1, with TRBD1 matching over 9 bases. The CDR3 runs 16 residues. With 3 bases clipped from V and 5 bases from J, the junction kept 11 bases outside the gene matches. The germline V gene has CDR1 SGDLS and CDR2 YYNGEE. CDR3 sequence: CASSDRGRGSVTEAFF. In DNA form, the CDR3 reads TGTGCCAGCAGCGACAGGGGGCGAGGTTCGGTTACTGAAGCTTTCTTT.